This T cell receptor beta chain was documented in a study of blood T cell repertoires in COVID-19. In the study overall: Some COVID-19 samples were acute and others convalescent; all came from the United States, Italy and Spain.

Per the authors' pipeline: How many nucleated cells were present was estimated from reference gene primer amplification. Assay: immunoSEQ multiplex PCR; the TCRdb copy retains only in-frame clones and omits some. V, J and clone size are taken as reported in that table, and D and trimming were inferred from the DNA itself. The sample holds under 85,000 clones, approximately 90% seen once. Trimming stripped 0 bases from V and 6 bases from J, with 12 bases between. In germline, CDR1 is LGHNA, CDR2 YNFKEQ. The CDR3 has 14 amino acids. This clone was detected only a few times. The V and J genes are TRBV4-2 and TRBJ2-7; D is perhaps TRBD1 (6 bases). Input material: peripheral blood. The TCR sequence derives from a man aged 65-85 years with active or convalescent COVID-19. The CDR3 here is CASSQDQTGGEQYF. CDR3 nucleotide sequence: TGTGCCAGCAGCCAAGATCAGACAGGCGGCGAGCAGTACTTC.